This section outlines one T cell receptor beta chain sequence together with its context. Its antigen is unknown. Germline V gene sequence: CDR1 SNHLY, CDR2 FYNNEI. V lost 5 bases, J lost 8 bases, and 7 bases lay in between. The CDR3 has 10 amino acids. The method was immunoSEQ multiplex PCR; TCRdb's version includes in-frame clones alone and lacks a portion of them. This sample carries 12,000 or so clones, approximately 85% of them seen once, and the ten largest clones take more than 20%. The entry originates in a study of cytotoxic CD8 clonotypes in ibrutinib-treated CLL. Whole-study results and caveats: Clonality showed a rise at ibrutinib response that reversed toward baseline at progression.

The rearrangement joins TRBV2 to TRBJ2-7; D gene ambiguous. This clonotype was obtained from a human donor with chronic lymphocytic leukemia. The sample consisted of PBMCs, taken at disease progression, from a patient treated with ibrutinib. The CDR3 here is CASSKRKQYF. CDR3 coding DNA: TGTGCCAGCAGTAAAAGGAAGCAGTACTTC.